The T cell receptor (beta chain) described here comes from a study of T cell responses to AZD1222 COVID-19 vaccine (dated by TCRdb to 2020 to 2022). Regarding the complete study: Because spike-specific TCR depth and breadth did not differ between the two schedules, AZD1222 recipients who got a second dose at roughly 4 weeks were pooled with those who got a second dose at roughly 12 weeks. TCR sequencing was performed for 230 to 250 trial participants, of whom approximately 200 were given two doses of AZD1222 and some 25 were given two doses of MenACWY control vaccine. Enrollment into the trials was organized by age into subgroups of 18-55, 56-69 and 70-plus years, and those subgroups contained around 150, 28 and 57 TCR-sequenced participants, respectively. Study-level results and caveats: Only six AZD1222 recipients were SARS-CoV-2 seropositive at baseline, limiting conclusions about previously exposed vaccinees. Spike-specific TCR breadth and depth rose significantly after two AZD1222 doses compared with day 0 and with MenACWY recipients. In the small 56-69-year group, the increase in depth fell short of significance, most likely because of low power. Participants were mostly white British and included more females than males, and it was suggested by the authors that clonal diversity may have been underestimated. The vaccine-associated CD4 TCRs covered the entire spike protein, and the dominant responses fell in regions 160-218 and 743-854. Nearly half of unique spike-specific TCRs reportedly recognized epitopes outside regions mutated in the B.1.351 and B.1.1.7 variants. No day 14 peak-response samples were available, so repertoires were characterized only after the peak T cell response.

In light of the paper, this sample's time point label describes: baseline before first vaccination. Samples from vaccinated people were obtained from the UK trials COV001 and COV002, which included a single-blind randomized controlled phase 2/3 trial of AZD1222 (ChAdOx1 nCoV-19) in healthy adults. For TCRbeta chain sequencing, PBMC samples were collected from trial participants at day 0 and at day 28 after the second dose. Turning to this clone: Which antigen it targets is not known. Nothing much larger sits one base from this clone, and base qualities are not available. Other DNA variants within this sample encode the same CDR3.

The CDR3 regions of human TCRbeta chains were analyzed by immunosequencing. Turning to the authors' computational methods: TCRs in the repertoires were matched against a reference library of SARS-CoV-2-specific TCRs that had been generated with the MIRA antigen-specificity platform. Breadth was defined as the fraction of unique TCRs that were SARS-CoV-2-associated, and depth was defined as the fraction of total T cells that were SARS-CoV-2-associated. Using the MIRA data, each spike-specific TCR was mapped to the spike region that the TCR reacts to and placed in a CD4 or CD8 class. Log10-transformed breadth and depth values were compared by one-way ANOVA with Sidak's multiple comparisons tests. TCRdb retrieved this table from immuneACCESS and kept in-frame rearrangements only. Not all clones are present; in checked studies, unresolved V genes account for under half, and no reason is known for the remainder. V, J and clone size derive from that table, while D and trimming were established from the DNA sequence. This sample is represented by more than 150,000 clones; under 95% of them were singletons. The top ten clones comprise approximately 0.98% of the sample.

Including the terminal cysteine and phenylalanine, the CDR3 comprises 14 residues. Left in the record is the CDR3 DNA by itself, 42 bases read in frame from the first base. From the germline V gene, CDR1 is SGDLS and CDR2 is YYNGEE. V is cut by 0 bases and J by 7 bases, and the space between the germline ends is 8 bases. The chain is encoded by TRBV9 joined to TRBJ1-6, with TRBD1 tentatively as D gene (5 bases match). The source of this sequence is an adult in good health. This specimen consisted of peripheral blood, obtained on day 0 of AZD1222 vaccination. The DNA sequence is given as TGTGCCAGCAGCGTAGGGGGCGCGAATTCACCCCTCCACTTT. This codes for CASSVGGANSPLHF.